The sequence of this TCR beta chain was determined in a study of beta chain features in type 1 diabetes. Across the study: Age, gender, cell numbers and subset yield matched between patients and controls. Points from the study as a whole: Significant though moderate, a shortening of TCRB CDR3s appeared in all four CD4+ subsets of Type 1 diabetes patients.

V gave up 4 bases and J gave up 8 bases, with 13 bases separating them. The germline V gene encodes CDR1 SGHNT and CDR2 YYREEE (reference sequence). The CDR3 is made up of 13 amino acids. The whole isolated RNA underwent reverse transcription, so sequencing captured expressed TCRB transcripts. Some clones are missing from TCRdb's copy, which holds only in-frame ones; the method was immunoSEQ multiplex PCR. The profile shows more than 300,000 clones, around an eighth of them singletons. This clone has more than one count but fewer than ten. Its antigen is unknown. The receptor's source is a woman under 30 with type 1 diabetes. The chain combines TRBV5-4 with TRBJ2-1; maybe TRBD1 (6 bases). What was sequenced was naive CD4+ T cells from blood. This CDR3 reads CASSQSTGHEQFF. DNA of the CDR3: TGTGCCAGCAGCCAGTCAACAGGGCATGAGCAGTTCTTC.